This T cell receptor (beta chain) is from a study of OX40 agonist ivuxolimab in advanced cancers. TCRdb keeps only in-frame clones here, not all; method: immunoSEQ multiplex PCR. Of about 76,000 clones listed, around 85% are singletons. The germline CDR1 and CDR2 sequences are SNHLY and FYNNEI. This CDR3 has 11 amino acids. For this clone: Its ends do not fully match the called genes, so a read error is possible.

This sequence was found in an adult with an advanced solid tumor such as melanoma, head and neck, liver or kidney cancer. This chain connects TRBV2 to TRBJ2-1, with D possibly TRBD1 on 5 matching bases. The source material was CD4+ or CD8+ T cells sorted from blood, sampled in a trial of the OX40 agonist ivuxolimab. The CDR3 sequence: CASSEFQGGVF. In nucleotides, the CDR3 is TGTGCCAGCAGTGAGTTTCAGGGTGGGGTCTTC.